This T cell receptor beta chain is from a study of T cell responses to AZD1222 COVID-19 vaccine. Overall study results and limits: Seropositive AZD1222 recipients at baseline numbered only 6 or 7. Donors were largely white British and mainly female; clonal diversity was possibly underestimated.

The table came from immunoSEQ multiplex PCR; TCRdb's copy has only in-frame clones and leaves some out. The data contain some 130,000 clones, approximately 85% of them singletons. Germline CDR1 is LGHDT and CDR2 is YNNKEL (reference sequence). The CDR3 consists of 15 residues. V gave up 3 bases and J gave up 4 bases, with 16 bases separating them. On this clone: Its antigen remains unknown.

The TCR sequence derives from an adult in good health. J is TRBJ2-7 and V is TRBV3-1 (or the pseudogene TRBV3-2), with D possibly called TRBD1 or TRBD2 (6 bases each). The source material was peripheral blood, sampled on day 0 of AZD1222 vaccination. The CDR3 nucleotides read TGTGCCAGCAGCCATAGCCCGGGGGCCCAGTACGAGCAGTACTTC. It specifies CASSHSPGAQYEQYF.